The sequence of this T cell receptor (beta chain) was determined in a study of blood T cell repertoires in COVID-19. Study overall: Acute and convalescent COVID-19 samples came from the United States, Italy and Spain. The analysed material was cDNA or gDNA that came from T cells, B-cell-depleted T cells, or PBMCs.

The CDR3 extends over 14 amino acids. J was trimmed by 4 bases and V by 5 bases; bases with no gene match: 6. From germline, CDR1 is SGHNT and CDR2 YENEEA. Repertoires were generated with immunoSEQ multiplex PCR, while TCRdb's copy carries only in-frame clones and drops some. The table shows about 150,000 clones, with 86% occurring only once. V gene TRBV11-3 combines with J gene TRBJ1-2; 8 bases map to TRBD1. The receptor's source is a man between 45 and 60 years old who had recovered from COVID-19. Material: PBMCs or T cells enriched from blood (not recorded which). CDR3 in amino acids: CASSQGQGGYGYTF. The CDR3 region has the DNA TGTGCCAGCAGCCAAGGACAGGGCGGCTATGGCTACACCTTC.